This T cell receptor (beta chain) was sequenced during a study of cytomegalovirus exposure and HLA in healthy donors. Study background: In a previous analysis, approximately 110 million unique TCR beta sequences were found from about 179 million T cells.

Primers for the PCR totalled 60 Vbeta and 13 Jbeta. Data came from immunoSEQ multiplex PCR; TCRdb stores just in-frame clones and leaves some out. This table has 90,000 to 110,000 clones, 70% to 75% appearing once. The germline V gene encodes CDR1 LNHDA and CDR2 SQIVND (reference sequence). Trimming left V 5 bases short and J 1 base short, with 13 bases between. There are 15 residues in the CDR3. This clone was counted once. The source material was PBMCs. The receptor's source is a man aged 40-49 years in good health and CMV-seronegative. The V and J genes are TRBV19 and TRBJ2-3; a weak D match, TRBD2 (5 bases). In DNA form, the CDR3 reads TGTGCCAGTAGTTCACTACCCGGGGGCACAGATACGCAGTATTTT. It specifies CASSSLPGGTDTQYF. Filled out from reference TRBV19 and TRBJ2-3, the complete variable domain reads DGGITQSPKYLFRKEGQNVTLSCEQNLNHDAMYWYRQDPGQGLRLIYYSQIVNDFQKGDIAEGYSVSREKKESFPLTVTSAQKNPTAFYLCASSSLPGGTDTQYFGPGTRLTVL.